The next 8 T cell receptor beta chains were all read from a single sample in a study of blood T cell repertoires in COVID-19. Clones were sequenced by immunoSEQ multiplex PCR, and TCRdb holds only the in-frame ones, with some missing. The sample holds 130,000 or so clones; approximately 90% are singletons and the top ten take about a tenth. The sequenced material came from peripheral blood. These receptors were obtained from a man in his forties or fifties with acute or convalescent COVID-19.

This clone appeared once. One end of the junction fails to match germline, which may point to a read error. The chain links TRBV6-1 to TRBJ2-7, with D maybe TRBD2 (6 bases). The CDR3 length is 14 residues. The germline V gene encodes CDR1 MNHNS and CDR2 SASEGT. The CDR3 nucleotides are TGTGCCAGCTGTGAAGGGGAGGTGGCCTACGAGCAGTACTTC. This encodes CASCEGEVAYEQYF.

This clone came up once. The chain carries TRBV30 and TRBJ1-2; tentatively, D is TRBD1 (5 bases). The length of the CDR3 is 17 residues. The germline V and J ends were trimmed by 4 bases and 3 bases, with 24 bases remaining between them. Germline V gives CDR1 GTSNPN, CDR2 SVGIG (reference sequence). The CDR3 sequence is CAWIQPARQPPYYGYTF. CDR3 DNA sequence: TGTGCCTGGATTCAACCCGCTCGACAGCCACCCTACTATGGCTACACCTTC.

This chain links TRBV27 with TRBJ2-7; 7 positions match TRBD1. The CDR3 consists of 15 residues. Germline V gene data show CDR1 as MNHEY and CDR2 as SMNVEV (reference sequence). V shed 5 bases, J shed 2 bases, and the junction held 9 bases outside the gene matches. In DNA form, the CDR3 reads TGTGCCAGCAGTGCTACCGGGACAGTAACCTACGAGCAGTACTTC. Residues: CASSATGTVTYEQYF.

The CDR3 DNA reads as TGTGCCAGCTCACCACCGACCGGGTCTGGCACCGGGGAGCTGTTTTTT. It yields the protein CASSPPTGSGTGELFF. V gene TRBV18 combines with J gene TRBJ2-2; no reliable D call. Trimming cost V 0 bases and J 4 bases, with 12 bases left between them. This CDR3 contains 16 residues. Germline V gene data show CDR1 as KGHSH and CDR2 as LQKENI.

Here the CDR3 reads CASSKQGGTEAFF. CDR3 in DNA: TGTGCCAGCAGCAAACAGGGGGGCACTGAAGCTTTCTTT. The chain links TRBV7-9 to TRBJ1-1; TRBD1 agrees at 8 bases. Germline V gene sequence: CDR1 SEHNR, CDR2 FQNEAQ (reference sequence). The J segment lost 4 bases and the V segment lost 5 bases, leaving 3 bases of the junction unmatched. CDR3 length: 13 residues. Variable domain in full (rest from reference TRBV7-9 and TRBJ1-1): DTGVSQNPRHKITKRGQNVTFRCDPISEHNRLYWYRQTLGQGPEFLTYFQNEAQLEKSRLLSDRFSAERPKGSFSTLEIQRTEQGDSAMYLCASSKQGGTEAFFGQGTRLTVV.

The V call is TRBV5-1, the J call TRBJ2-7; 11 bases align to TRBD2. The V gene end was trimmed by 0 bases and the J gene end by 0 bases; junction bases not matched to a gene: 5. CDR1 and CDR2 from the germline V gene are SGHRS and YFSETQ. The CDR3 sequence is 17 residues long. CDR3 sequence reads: CASSLGLAGFLSYEQYF. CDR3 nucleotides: TGCGCCAGCAGCTTGGGACTAGCGGGATTCCTCTCCTACGAGCAGTACTTC.

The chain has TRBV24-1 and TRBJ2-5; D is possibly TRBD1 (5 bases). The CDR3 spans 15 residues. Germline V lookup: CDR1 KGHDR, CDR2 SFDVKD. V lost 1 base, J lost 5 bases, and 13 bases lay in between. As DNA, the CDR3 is TGTGCCACCAGTGATTTACTCTCAGGGTGGGAGACCCAGTACTTC. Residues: CATSDLLSGWETQYF.

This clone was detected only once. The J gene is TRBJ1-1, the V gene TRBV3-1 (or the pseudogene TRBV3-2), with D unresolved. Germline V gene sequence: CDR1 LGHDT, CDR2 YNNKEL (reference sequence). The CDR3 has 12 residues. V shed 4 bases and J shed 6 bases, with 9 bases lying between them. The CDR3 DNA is TGTGCCAGCAGCCTCGAGGACTCTGAAGCTTTCTTT. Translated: CASSLEDSEAFF.